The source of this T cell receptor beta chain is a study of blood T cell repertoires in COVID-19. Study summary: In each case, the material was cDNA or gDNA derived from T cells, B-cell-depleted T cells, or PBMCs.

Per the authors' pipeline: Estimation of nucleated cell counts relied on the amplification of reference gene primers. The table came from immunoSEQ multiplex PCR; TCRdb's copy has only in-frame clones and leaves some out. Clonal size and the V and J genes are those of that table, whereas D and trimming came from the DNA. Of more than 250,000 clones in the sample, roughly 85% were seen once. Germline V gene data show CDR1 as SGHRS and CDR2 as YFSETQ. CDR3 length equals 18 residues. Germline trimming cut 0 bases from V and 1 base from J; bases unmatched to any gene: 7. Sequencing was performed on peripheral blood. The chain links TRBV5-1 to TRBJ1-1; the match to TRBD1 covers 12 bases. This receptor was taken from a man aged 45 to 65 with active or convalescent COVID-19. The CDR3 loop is CASSLAGTGGGRNTEAFF. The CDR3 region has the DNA TGCGCCAGCAGCTTGGCCGGGACAGGGGGCGGTCGGAACACTGAAGCTTTCTTT.